Each of the 14 T cell receptor beta chains below was sequenced from the same sample in a study of CD8 T cells in ankylosing spondylitis. TCRdb reprocessed the 5' RACE reads via MiXCR and lists one record per CDR3 protein. This table holds some 37,000 distinct CDR3 sequences, 15% to 20% found once. Input material: blood. These TCRs come from a male donor with ankylosing spondylitis or in good health (not recorded which).

The rearrangement joins TRBV28 to TRBJ1-4, with D maybe TRBD1 (5 bases). The CDR3 spans 14 residues. V gave up 7 bases and J gave up 8 bases, with 17 bases separating them. CDR1 MDHEN and CDR2 SYDVKM come from the germline V gene. The CDR3 sequence is CASTLGHRGEKLFF. DNA of the CDR3: TGTGCCAGCACCCTGGGGCACCGAGGGGAAAAACTGTTTTTT.

CDR3 residues: CASSYPTSGVYNEQFF. In DNA form, the CDR3 reads TGTGCCAGCAGTTACCCCACCAGCGGGGTTTACAATGAGCAGTTCTTC. V gene TRBV6-2 or TRBV6-3 combines with J gene TRBJ2-1; 7 bases align to TRBD2. The CDR3 is made up of 16 amino acids. V shed 2 bases and J 4 bases; nucleotides not matched to a gene: 8. CDR1 and CDR2 from the germline V gene are MNHEY and SVGEGT.

This clonotype was seen repeatedly, ten times or more. This chain joins TRBV20-1 and TRBJ2-5; the match to TRBD2 covers 9 bases. Germline V gene sequence: CDR1 DFQATT, CDR2 SNEGSKA (reference sequence). V lost 5 bases, J lost 5 bases, and 15 bases stayed unmatched. The CDR3 consists of 16 residues. CDR3 sequence: CSAVLAGISYRETQYF. The CDR3 DNA reads TGCAGTGCTGTCCTAGCGGGGATCAGCTATAGGGAGACCCAGTACTTC.

J is TRBJ2-5 and V is TRBV29-1, with 8 bases fitting TRBD1. The CDR3 totals 12 residues. Germline CDR1 and CDR2: SQVTM and ANQGSEA. The V gene end was trimmed by 7 bases and the J gene end by 6 bases; junction bases not matched to a gene: 7. CDR3 region: CSANGQGKTQYF. CDR3 sequence (DNA): TGCAGCGCAAATGGACAGGGAAAGACCCAGTACTTC.

This clonotype is labeled as medium-sized (0.01 to 0.1%). The chain couples TRBV20-1 to TRBJ2-1; D is undetermined. Germline V lookup: CDR1 DFQATT, CDR2 SNEGSKA (reference sequence). V was clipped by 6 bases and J by 5 bases, with 8 bases between them. This CDR3 has 11 residues. In DNA form, the CDR3 reads TGCAGTGCAAAGGGCAACAATGAGCAGTTCTTC. This translates into CSAKGNNEQFF.

This chain joins TRBV7-2 and TRBJ2-4; 12 bases match TRBD2. Unmatched junction bases numbered 13, after V lost 5 bases and J lost 8 bases. The V gene's germline CDR1 is SGHTA and CDR2 FQGNSA. The CDR3 has 17 residues. The CDR3 DNA is TGTGCCAGCAGCCCTCGGTGGACTAGCGGGGTTAAAGACATTCAGTACTTC. It is translated as CASSPRWTSGVKDIQYF.

This clonotype has more than one count but fewer than ten. The CDR3 DNA sequence: TGCAGTTTCCTGATCCCAGAGACCCAGTACTTC. Protein: CSFLIPETQYF. The chain recombines TRBV20-1 with TRBJ2-5; no definite D call. Germline V CDR1 and CDR2: DFQATT, SNEGSKA (reference sequence). CDR3 length: 11 amino acids. V was clipped by 8 bases and J by 4 bases, with 11 bases between them.

As DNA, the CDR3 is TGTGCCAGCAGCCCCCGAACCGTAAGAACCACCGGGGAGCTGTTTTTT. This translates into CASSPRTVRTTGELFF. V gene TRBV9 combines with J gene TRBJ2-2; D gene uncertain. CDR3 length: 16 residues. From germline, CDR1 is SGDLS and CDR2 YYNGEE. The V end lost 4 bases, the J end lost 4 bases, and 17 bases lay between the germline ends.

This chain uses TRBV5-1 with TRBJ1-1, with D unresolved. The germline gives CDR1 SGHRS, CDR2 YFSETQ. The CDR3 totals 13 residues. V shed 1 base and J shed 4 bases, with 8 bases lying between them. CDR3 nucleotide sequence: TGCGCCAGCAGCTTGTGGGGAACCACTGAAGCTTTCTTT. Translation: CASSLWGTTEAFF.

This clonotype has just a few counts. This chain joins TRBV12-3 or TRBV12-4 and TRBJ1-1; 9 bases are shared with TRBD1. This CDR3 has 13 amino acids. V trimming: 5 bases; J trimming: 7 bases; junction bases outside the gene matches: 5. CDR3 in amino acids: CASSRDRDSEAFF. In DNA form, the CDR3 reads TGTGCCAGCAGTCGGGACAGGGATAGTGAAGCTTTCTTT.

The chain joins TRBV12-3 or TRBV12-4 to TRBJ2-3; 10 positions match TRBD2. The length of the CDR3 is 16 residues. The junction had 7 bases not matched to a gene; V was cut back by 2 bases and J by 5 bases. CDR3 sequence reads: CASSLNLSGREDTQYF. CDR3 in DNA: TGTGCCAGCAGTTTAAACCTAAGCGGGAGGGAAGATACGCAGTATTTT.

V usage is TRBV12-3 or TRBV12-4 and J usage is TRBJ1-2; D call uncertain. Trimming stripped 5 bases from V and 2 bases from J, with 9 bases between. The CDR3 has 13 residues. CDR3 nucleotides: TGTGCCAGCAGTCGGAGGGTGAACTATGGCTACACCTTC. Its protein is CASSRRVNYGYTF.

There are a few counts of this clonotype. The CDR3 spells CSADERVGTDTQYF. The CDR3 nucleotides read TGCAGTGCTGACGAGCGGGTTGGTACAGATACGCAGTATTTT. The chain has TRBV20-1 and TRBJ2-3; D may be TRBD2 (6 bases). Trimming removed 5 bases from V and 3 bases from J, with 15 bases in between. Germline V gives CDR1 DFQATT, CDR2 SNEGSKA (reference sequence). This CDR3 contains 14 residues.

The chain links TRBV6-5 to TRBJ1-1; D ambiguous. Germline assignment: CDR1 MNHEY and CDR2 SVGAGI. The V gene lost 5 bases and the J gene lost 1 base, with 11 bases spanning the gap. This CDR3 comprises 14 residues. CDR3 coding DNA: TGTGCCAGCAGTGACCTTAGGGAGAACACTGAAGCTTTCTTT. Translated, it gives CASSDLRENTEAFF.